This TCR beta chain is drawn from a study of human T cells and chemical hapten exposure. Study-level background: Mainly, slight library volume differences in the pool made TCR yields vary.

Time point of the sample: healthy volunteer bleed at 2 weeks. It was from unfractionated whole blood that total RNA was extracted. From germline, CDR1 is LGHDT and CDR2 YNNKEL (reference sequence). V gave up 2 bases and J gave up 1 base, with 9 bases separating them. The CDR3 consists of 14 residues. Authors' processing steps: Sampled TCR counts reached a median of approximately 100,000 per sample, with values ranging from 23,224 to 690,600. Using its own MiXCR run on the RACE reads, TCRdb lists one record per CDR3 protein. The V and J calls were determined by TCRdb, not by the authors. Of about 130,000 distinct CDR3 sequences listed, about 9% are singletons.

Specimen: whole blood. V gene TRBV3-1 combines with J gene TRBJ2-7, with D perhaps matching TRBD1 or TRBD2 (5 bases each). The TCR was taken from a male donor in good health. Some clones in this sample may be carry-over from other donors' samples. CDR3 in amino acids: CASSQWDRSYEQYF. DNA for the CDR3: TGTGCCAGCAGCCAATGGGACCGATCCTACGAGCAGTACTTC.